This is a list of T cell receptor beta chains from one sample in a study of T cells in Graves' hyperthyroidism and ophthalmopathy. TCRdb recomputed calls from the multiplex PCR reads with MiXCR, one row per CDR3 protein. The sample carries about 740,000 distinct CDR3 sequences, about 15% recorded once. The sample consisted of blood. These receptors all come from a woman in her late teens or twenties with Graves' hyperthyroidism. Each CDR3 is given with its conserved first and last residue. A D gene is named only where the DNA matches it firmly. A row's size may be missing; if present it is once, few, many or a size class.

D: TRBD1
J: TRBJ2-7
V: TRBV30
size: many
CDR3: CAWGDSPTYEQYF
DNA: TGTGCCTGGGGGGACAGCCCTACCTACGAGCAGTACTTC

D: TRBD2
J: TRBJ2-1
V: TRBV6-1
size: few
CDR3: CASSLGTSGGWVWEQFF
DNA: TGTGCCAGCAGTTTAGGGACTAGTGGCGGGTGGGTGTGGGAGCAGTTCTTC

D: -
J: TRBJ2-7
V: TRBV29-1
size: -
CDR3: CSVESGTSSYEQYF
DNA: TGCAGCGTTGAATCGGGGACAAGCTCCTACGAGCAGTACTTC

D: TRBD1
J: TRBJ2-7
V: TRBV18
size: many
CDR3: CASSPLSGTAVDEQYF
DNA: TGTGCCAGCTCACCCTTATCCGGGACAGCAGTCGACGAGCAGTACTTC

D: -
J: TRBJ2-1
V: TRBV7-9
size: -
CDR3: CASSWGDSTNEQFF
DNA: TGTGCCAGCAGCTGGGGGGACAGCACCAATGAGCAGTTCTTC

D: -
J: TRBJ2-2
V: TRBV7-9
size: many
CDR3: CASSKRSPNTGELFF
DNA: TGTGCCAGCAGTAAGCGGAGTCCGAACACCGGGGAGCTGTTTTTT

D: TRBD2
J: TRBJ2-1
V: TRBV11-2
size: many
CDR3: CASSLDGATSLAEYNEQFF
DNA: TGTGCCAGCAGCTTAGATGGGGCGACTTCGCTAGCGGAGTACAATGAGCAGTTCTTC

D: TRBD2
J: TRBJ2-4
V: TRBV19
size: -
CDR3: CASSISSSGRAGAKNIQYF
DNA: TGTGCCAGTAGTATTTCGTCGAGCGGGAGGGCCGGGGCCAAAAACATTCAGTACTTC

D: -
J: TRBJ1-1
V: TRBV29-1
size: -
CDR3: CSVEDKGWTTEAFF
DNA: TGCAGCGTTGAAGATAAGGGGTGGACCACTGAAGCTTTCTTT

D: TRBD1
J: TRBJ2-7
V: TRBV20-1
size: few
CDR3: CSARPLWVQGVYEQYF
DNA: TGCAGTGCTAGACCCCTTTGGGTGCAGGGGGTGTACGAGCAGTACTTC

D: TRBD2
J: TRBJ2-1
V: TRBV11-2
size: many
CDR3: CASSSTLLAGYNEQFF
DNA: TGTGCCAGCAGCTCAACCCTACTAGCGGGCTACAATGAGCAGTTCTTC

D: TRBD1
J: TRBJ2-4
V: TRBV14
size: -
CDR3: CASSQQSGTGALSKNIQYF
DNA: TGTGCCAGCAGCCAGCAGAGTGGGACAGGGGCGCTAAGCAAAAACATTCAGTACTTC

D: -
J: TRBJ1-4
V: TRBV10-1
size: -
CDR3: CASSPGPEKLFF
DNA: TGCGCCAGCTCTCCGGGGCCTGAAAAACTGTTTTTT

D: TRBD2
J: TRBJ2-7
V: TRBV13
size: few
CDR3: CASSPAAGGTYYEQYF
DNA: TGTGCCAGCAGCCCAGCGGCGGGAGGGACCTACTACGAGCAGTACTTC

D: -
J: TRBJ1-6
V: TRBV27
size: many
CDR3: CASSVTQRLNSPLHF
DNA: TGTGCCAGCAGTGTCACACAGCGCCTGAATTCACCCCTCCACTTT

D: TRBD2
J: TRBJ2-3
V: TRBV7-2
size: many
CDR3: CASSLVAGAVGDTQYF
DNA: TGTGCCAGCAGCTTGGTAGCGGGAGCAGTAGGAGATACGCAGTATTTT

D: -
J: TRBJ1-2
V: TRBV2
size: few
CDR3: CASLKGAEGYTF
DNA: TGTGCCAGCTTAAAAGGGGCTGAGGGCTACACCTTC

D: TRBD2
J: TRBJ2-5
V: TRBV4-1
size: many
CDR3: CASSQGLAGGQETQYF
DNA: TGCGCCAGCAGCCAAGGGCTAGCGGGAGGGCAAGAGACCCAGTACTTC

D: -
J: TRBJ2-6
V: TRBV3-1
size: -
CDR3: CASSQYGTAAHLLLGANVLTF
DNA: TGTGCCAGCAGCCAATATGGGACCGCGGCCCACCTTCTTCTCGGGGCCAACGTCCTGACTTTC

D: -
J: TRBJ1-1
V: TRBV30
size: many
CDR3: CAWKPVSAEAFF
DNA: TGTGCCTGGAAGCCGGTATCGGCTGAAGCTTTCTTT

D: -
J: TRBJ2-3
V: TRBV3-2
size: -
CDR3: CASMNLTSGRGWADTQYF
DNA: TGTGCCAGCATGAATCTCACTAGCGGGAGAGGTTGGGCAGATACGCAGTATTTT

D: -
J: TRBJ1-3
V: TRBV29-1
size: -
CDR3: CSVGSSSGNTIYF
DNA: TGCAGCGTTGGAAGTAGCTCTGGAAACACCATATATTTT

D: -
J: TRBJ2-7
V: TRBV20-1
size: many
CDR3: CSARVSYEQYF
DNA: TGCAGTGCGAGGGTATCCTACGAGCAGTACTTC

D: TRBD2
J: TRBJ2-5
V: TRBV10-3
size: few
CDR3: CATAGGESRQETQYF
DNA: TGTGCCACTGCGGGAGGAGAGAGTAGGCAAGAGACCCAGTACTTC

D: -
J: TRBJ1-1
V: TRBV9
size: few
CDR3: CASSVAGWVTEAFF
DNA: TGTGCCAGCAGCGTTGCAGGGTGGGTCACTGAAGCTTTCTTT

D: -
J: TRBJ1-2
V: TRBV6-5
size: many
CDR3: CASSYSFVRNRKERDYGYTF
DNA: TGTGCCAGCAGTTACTCATTCGTGAGGAACAGGAAGGAACGGGACTATGGCTACACCTTC

D: -
J: TRBJ2-2
V: TRBV12-3/TRBV12-4
size: -
CDR3: CASSSRGETGELFF
DNA: TGTGCCAGCAGCTCGAGGGGGGAAACCGGGGAGCTGTTTTTT

D: -
J: TRBJ2-4
V: TRBV7-2
size: many
CDR3: CASSLVTKSKEQGGMAKNIQYF
DNA: TGTGCCAGCAGCTTAGTCACCAAGTCGAAGGAACAGGGGGGGATGGCCAAAAACATTCAGTACTTC

D: -
J: TRBJ2-1
V: TRBV29-1
size: -
CDR3: CSVERAIAGNEQFF
DNA: TGCAGCGTTGAAAGGGCTATCGCCGGGAATGAGCAGTTCTTC

D: -
J: TRBJ2-7
V: TRBV30
size: many
CDR3: CAWRRAAAYEQYF
DNA: TGTGCCTGGAGACGGGCTGCCGCCTACGAGCAGTACTTC

D: TRBD1
J: TRBJ2-7
V: TRBV4-3
size: few
CDR3: CASSPGTGVVEQYF
DNA: TGCGCCAGCAGCCCCGGGACAGGGGTAGTCGAGCAGTACTTC

D: -
J: TRBJ1-4
V: TRBV4-3
size: few
CDR3: CASSQEAGRNEKLFF
DNA: TGCGCCAGCAGCCAAGAAGCGGGAAGGAATGAAAAACTGTTTTTT

D: -
J: TRBJ1-3
V: TRBV12-3/TRBV12-4
size: few
CDR3: CASSLVRDTIYF
DNA: TGTGCCAGCAGTTTAGTTAGGGACACCATATATTTT

D: -
J: TRBJ2-5
V: TRBV30
size: many
CDR3: CAWAGTEETQYF
DNA: TGTGCCTGGGCTGGGACGGAAGAGACCCAGTACTTC

D: -
J: TRBJ2-1
V: TRBV6-6
size: many
CDR3: CASSYLGPSSYNEQFF
DNA: TGTGCCAGCAGTTATTTAGGCCCGAGCTCCTACAATGAGCAGTTCTTC

D: -
J: TRBJ2-3
V: TRBV20-1
size: many
CDR3: CSARRGGTDTQYF
DNA: TGCAGTGCTCGCCGGGGCGGAACAGATACGCAGTATTTT

D: TRBD1
J: TRBJ1-2
V: TRBV28
size: many
CDR3: CASSPLGTGFYGYTF
DNA: TGTGCCAGCAGCCCTCTCGGGACAGGATTCTATGGCTACACCTTC

D: -
J: TRBJ2-1
V: TRBV6-1
size: many
CDR3: CASRIGGSYNEQFF
DNA: TGTGCCAGCAGGATAGGGGGGTCCTACAATGAGCAGTTCTTC

D: -
J: TRBJ1-1
V: TRBV12-3/TRBV12-4
size: -
CDR3: CASSSRQRMNTEAFF
DNA: TGTGCCAGCAGTTCCCGACAGAGAATGAACACTGAAGCTTTCTTT

D: -
J: TRBJ2-1
V: TRBV28
size: many
CDR3: CASTRRGYNEQFF
DNA: TGTGCCAGCACGAGACGGGGCTACAATGAGCAGTTCTTC

D: -
J: TRBJ2-5
V: TRBV7-9
size: many
CDR3: CASSLGGLPQETQYF
DNA: TGTGCCAGCAGCTTAGGGGGACTTCCACAAGAGACCCAGTACTTC

D: -
J: TRBJ2-7
V: TRBV28
size: many
CDR3: CASSFVLAGPPSYEQYF
DNA: TGTGCCAGCAGTTTTGTACTGGCGGGGCCCCCATCCTACGAGCAGTACTTC

D: -
J: TRBJ2-1
V: TRBV3-1
size: many
CDR3: CASSQGLDSYNEQFF
DNA: TGTGCCAGCAGCCAAGGGTTGGACTCCTACAATGAGCAGTTCTTC

D: TRBD2
J: TRBJ2-5
V: TRBV12-3/TRBV12-4
size: many
CDR3: CASSTGLAVETQYF
DNA: TGTGCCAGCAGCACGGGACTAGCGGTTGAGACCCAGTACTTC

D: TRBD1
J: TRBJ2-1
V: TRBV6-5
size: -
CDR3: CASSYPGTGYNEQFF
DNA: TGTGCCAGCAGTTACCCCGGGACAGGGTACAATGAGCAGTTCTTC

D: -
J: TRBJ2-3
V: TRBV30
size: few
CDR3: CAWSVRGDTQYF
DNA: TGTGCCTGGAGTGTACGAGGAGATACGCAGTATTTT

D: TRBD1
J: TRBJ1-2
V: TRBV29-1
size: -
CDR3: CSVADRGNYGYTF
DNA: TGCAGCGTAGCGGACAGGGGTAACTATGGCTACACCTTC

D: TRBD2
J: TRBJ2-7
V: TRBV28
size: many
CDR3: CASSFTALAGDSDSYEQYF
DNA: TGTGCCAGCAGTTTCACCGCGCTAGCGGGAGACTCTGACTCCTACGAGCAGTACTTC

D: -
J: TRBJ2-1
V: TRBV24-1
size: -
CDR3: CATSDPDGTGRDEQFF
DNA: TGTGCCACCAGTGATCCAGACGGAACCGGTCGCGATGAGCAGTTCTTC

D: TRBD2
J: TRBJ2-2
V: TRBV6-2/TRBV6-3
size: many
CDR3: CASSYSLAAGDFTGELFF
DNA: TGTGCCAGCAGTTACTCCTTAGCAGCGGGAGACTTCACCGGGGAGCTGTTTTTT

D: TRBD1
J: TRBJ1-5
V: TRBV6-1
size: many
CDR3: CASRAGQGNQPQHF
DNA: TGTGCCAGCAGAGCGGGACAGGGAAATCAGCCCCAGCATTTT

D: -
J: TRBJ2-7
V: TRBV4-1
size: once
CDR3: CASSQEIHGISSYEQYF
DNA: TGCGCCAGCAGCCAAGAGATACACGGGATTAGCTCCTACGAGCAGTACTTC

D: -
J: TRBJ2-2
V: TRBV5-6
size: few
CDR3: CASSFRRTGELFF
DNA: TGTGCCAGCAGCTTCCGACGGACCGGGGAGCTGTTTTTT

D: TRBD2
J: TRBJ2-1
V: TRBV5-6
size: -
CDR3: CASSLAPGTSTYNEQFF
DNA: TGTGCCAGCAGCTTGGCCCCGGGGACTAGCACCTACAATGAGCAGTTCTTC

D: -
J: TRBJ2-5
V: TRBV7-2
size: few
CDR3: CASSGDYQETQYF
DNA: TGTGCCAGCAGCGGAGATTACCAAGAGACCCAGTACTTC

D: -
J: TRBJ1-2
V: TRBV24-1
size: many
CDR3: CATSDSRLYGYTF
DNA: TGTGCCACCAGTGATTCTCGGCTGTATGGCTACACCTTC

D: -
J: TRBJ1-1
V: TRBV29-1
size: -
CDR3: CSVEWVNTEAFF
DNA: TGCAGCGTTGAATGGGTGAACACTGAAGCTTTCTTT

D: -
J: TRBJ2-3
V: TRBV11-2
size: many
CDR3: CASSLAGAGTDTQYF
DNA: TGTGCCAGCAGCTTAGCGGGAGCGGGCACAGATACGCAGTATTTT